The 25 T cell receptor beta chains below come from one sample, sequenced in a study of T cells in Graves' hyperthyroidism and ophthalmopathy. RNA transcripts provided the source from which TCR beta CDR3 regions were amplified. HTBI primers were the set used in a first-round RT-PCR of the TCR CDR3. TCRdb re-analysed the multiplex PCR reads in MiXCR, keeping a single row per CDR3 protein. Of some 510,000 distinct CDR3 sequences in the sample, under 25% were seen once. Specimen: blood. These receptors all come from a man younger than 35 with Graves' hyperthyroidism.

In its sample, this clonotype was seen many times. The chain combines TRBV19 with TRBJ1-2, with D possibly matching TRBD1 (5 bases). V was trimmed by 6 bases and J by 5 bases, leaving 16 bases between them. The V gene's germline CDR1 is LNHDA and CDR2 SQIVND (reference sequence). The CDR3 totals 14 residues. CDR3 amino acids: CASRDVGVMYGYTF. CDR3 nucleotides: TGTGCCAGTAGAGACGTGGGGGTTATGTATGGCTACACCTTC.

This clonotype showed up many times. This sequence joins TRBV19 and TRBJ1-5, with D unresolved. Trimming pared 3 bases from V and 6 bases from J, leaving 9 bases between. The CDR3 is 13 residues long. Germline V CDR1 and CDR2: LNHDA, SQIVND (reference sequence). CDR3 sequence (DNA): TGTGCCAGTAGTATCCTTCGGGGTCAGCCCCAGCATTTT. It yields the protein CASSILRGQPQHF. Combining the CDR3 with reference TRBV19 and TRBJ1-5 gives the whole variable domain DGGITQSPKYLFRKEGQNVTLSCEQNLNHDAMYWYRQDPGQGLRLIYYSQIVNDFQKGDIAEGYSVSREKKESFPLTVTSAQKNPTAFYLCASSILRGQPQHFGDGTRLSIL.

The rearrangement joins TRBV7-9 to TRBJ1-2; TRBD1 is a possible D gene (5 bases). Looked up from germline, CDR1 is SEHNR and CDR2 is FQNEAQ (reference sequence). Trimming removed 5 bases at V and 0 bases at J, with 13 bases between. The CDR3 runs to 15 residues. The DNA for the CDR3 is TGTGCCAGCAGCCGAGCCGGGACGTCTAACTATGGCTACACCTTC. This codes for CASSRAGTSNYGYTF.

This clonotype has a count of ten or more. This rearrangement joins TRBV12-3 or TRBV12-4 to TRBJ2-7; maybe TRBD2 (5 bases). Trimming cost V 6 bases and J 0 bases, with 15 bases left between them. This CDR3 has 15 residues. The CDR3 sequence: CASSSIGVSSYEQYF. CDR3 nucleotide sequence: TGTGCCAGCAGCTCGATCGGGGTGAGCTCCTACGAGCAGTACTTC.

The genes are TRBV27 and TRBJ1-5; a weak D match, TRBD1 (5 bases). This CDR3 spans 14 amino acids. V was trimmed by 4 bases and J by 6 bases, leaving 13 bases between them. Germline V gives CDR1 MNHEY, CDR2 SMNVEV (reference sequence). The CDR3 DNA is TGTGCCAGCAGTTATACGGTTGGGGCTCAGCCCCAGCATTTT. Protein: CASSYTVGAQPQHF.

This clonotype has at least ten counts. The rearrangement joins TRBV20-1 to TRBJ1-2; the D gene is possibly TRBD1 (5 bases). Looked up from germline, CDR1 is DFQATT and CDR2 is SNEGSKA (reference sequence). V was shortened by 3 bases and J by 8 bases, with 16 bases between the two germline ends. This CDR3 contains 13 residues. The CDR3 sequence is CSARGEGDRGYTF. The CDR3 DNA is TGCAGTGCTAGGGGTGAAGGGGATAGAGGCTACACCTTC.

This clonotype was observed at least ten times. The chain links TRBV19 to TRBJ2-3; no clear D. This CDR3 has 12 amino acids. Trimming stripped 3 bases from V and 1 base from J, with 2 bases between. Germline values: CDR1 LNHDA, CDR2 SQIVND (reference sequence). The CDR3 nucleotides read TGTGCCAGTAGTATTGGCACAGATACGCAGTATTTT. As protein: CASSIGTDTQYF.

This clonotype was detected many times. V usage is TRBV18 and J usage is TRBJ1-1; D is perhaps TRBD1 (6 bases). This CDR3 has 13 amino acids. The V gene's germline CDR1 is KGHSH and CDR2 LQKENI. V lost 3 bases to trimming and J lost 6 bases, with 11 bases between them. The CDR3 DNA follows: TGTGCCAGCTCACCGGAACCAGGGGCTGAAGCTTTCTTT. Its translation: CASSPEPGAEAFF.

This clonotype has at least ten counts. This chain connects TRBV14 to TRBJ1-2; D is uncertain. This CDR3 comprises 12 residues. Germline CDR1 and CDR2: SGHDN and FVKESK. The ends were cut back, 5 bases at V and 6 bases at J, with 10 bases in the middle. The CDR3: CASSRQSHGYTF. CDR3 bases: TGTGCCAGCAGCAGGCAGAGCCATGGCTACACCTTC.

This clonotype was detected ten times or more. This sequence joins TRBV11-2 and TRBJ2-7; TRBD1 agrees at 8 bases. V shed 3 bases and J 3 bases; nucleotides not matched to a gene: 4. From germline, CDR1 is SGHAT and CDR2 FQNNGV. The CDR3 sequence is 14 residues long. The CDR3 protein is CASSLGQDLYEQYF. CDR3 DNA sequence: TGTGCCAGCAGCTTGGGACAGGACCTCTACGAGCAGTACTTC.

This clonotype has ten or more counts. This is likely a read error, given that the CDR3 carries no conserved phenylalanine or tryptophan at its end. No DNA is shown, since the ends of the CDR3 on it are uncertain; the CDR3 is the one TCRdb lists. The chain couples TRBV24-1 to TRBJ1-2. Germline V lookup: CDR1 KGHDR, CDR2 SFDVKD. Ends included, the CDR3 has 9 residues. The CDR3 loop reads CASDDGPHC.

The rearrangement joins TRBV12-3 or TRBV12-4 to TRBJ1-2, with D uncertain. The CDR3 is 15 amino acids. Trimming took 8 bases from V and 0 from J, leaving 16 bases between them. CDR3 loop: CASSVMSAPNYGYTF. In DNA form, the CDR3 reads TGTGCCAGCTCGGTGATGAGCGCTCCTAACTATGGCTACACCTTC.

This clonotype showed up many times. This rearrangement joins TRBV9 to TRBJ1-2; D gene unclear. Germline V gene data show CDR1 as SGDLS and CDR2 as YYNGEE. V was trimmed by 4 bases and J by 4 bases, leaving 8 bases between them. The CDR3 extends over 12 amino acids. The CDR3 here is CASSTPPYGYTF. The DNA for the CDR3 is TGTGCCAGCAGCACCCCTCCCTATGGCTACACCTTC.

The chain has TRBV27 and TRBJ1-2; 12 positions agree with TRBD1. The junction had 6 bases not matched to a gene; V was cut back by 8 bases and J by 8 bases. CDR3 length: 13 amino acids. Germline lookup yields CDR1 MNHEY and CDR2 SMNVEV (reference sequence). CDR3 nucleotide sequence: TGTGCCAGCCGCCGGGACAGGGGGCGAGGCTACACCTTC. It specifies CASRRDRGRGYTF.

This clonotype was recorded many times. This chain uses TRBV19 with TRBJ1-5; maybe TRBD1 (5 bases). The CDR3 consists of 14 residues. Per germline, CDR1 LNHDA and CDR2 SQIVND (reference sequence). V was pared by 5 bases and J by 4 bases, with 12 bases between. CDR3 DNA sequence: TGTGCCAGTAGTTTCCGACAGATGAATCAGCCCCAGCATTTT. Its protein is CASSFRQMNQPQHF.

This clonotype was detected many times. The gene calls are TRBV6-1 and TRBJ2-2, with D unclear. The V end was cut by 5 bases, the J end by 5 bases, with 15 bases between. This CDR3 is 15 amino acids long. Germline lookup yields CDR1 MNHNS and CDR2 SASEGT. CDR3 nucleotides: TGTGCCAGCAGTAGACTGGCGGAGCCTACCGGGGAGCTGTTTTTT. Translated, it gives CASSRLAEPTGELFF.

This clonotype has a count of ten or more. This sequence joins TRBV11-3 and TRBJ2-7; TRBD1 is a possible D gene (5 bases). This CDR3 comprises 15 residues. V lost 1 base and J 3 bases, leaving 13 bases between the germline ends. Germline V gene sequence: CDR1 SGHNT, CDR2 YENEEA. CDR3 DNA: TGTGCCAGCAGCTTAGGACAGTTGGAAAGCTACGAGCAGTACTTC. The encoded protein is CASSLGQLESYEQYF.

This clonotype has at least ten counts. This chain uses TRBV6-1 with TRBJ2-7, with TRBD2 matching 10 bases. V was clipped by 5 bases and J by 4 bases; unmatched bases: 5. Germline V lookup: CDR1 MNHNS, CDR2 SASEGT. CDR3 length: 14 amino acids. CDR3 residues: CASSLAGAYYEQYF. CDR3 nucleotide sequence: TGTGCCAGCAGTCTAGCGGGGGCTTATTACGAGCAGTACTTC.

The table lists this clonotype with a few counts. This rearrangement joins TRBV2 to TRBJ1-2; the D is unclear. The V gene's germline CDR1 is SNHLY and CDR2 FYNNEI. This CDR3 has 15 residues. Between the trimmed V and J ends, which lost 5 bases and 1 base, there was a span of 14 bases. The CDR3 DNA sequence: TGTGCCAGCAGTCCCCGGGCCACCCTTAACTATGGCTACACCTTC. Encoded protein: CASSPRATLNYGYTF.

This clonotype was recorded only once. V is TRBV28 and J is TRBJ1-2; D call uncertain. V lost 5 bases and J lost 0, with 16 bases in between. The CDR3 covers 16 residues. The germline gives CDR1 MDHEN, CDR2 SYDVKM. The CDR3 protein is CASSRAPTHSNYGYTF. As DNA, the CDR3 is TGTGCCAGCAGTCGGGCCCCGACACATTCTAACTATGGCTACACCTTC.

There are many counts of this clonotype. The J gene is TRBJ1-3, the V gene TRBV6-1; tentative D call: TRBD1 (5 bases). The germline V gene encodes CDR1 MNHNS and CDR2 SASEGT. This CDR3 region has 16 residues. Trimming pared 6 bases from V and 2 bases from J, leaving 17 bases between. CDR3 sequence reads: CASRARGAEPGNTIYF. CDR3 bases: TGTGCCAGCAGGGCTAGAGGGGCTGAACCTGGAAACACCATATATTTT.

The table lists this clonotype with many counts. This chain connects TRBV20-1 to TRBJ2-7, with D perhaps matching TRBD1 or TRBD2 (5 bases each). The germline gives CDR1 DFQATT, CDR2 SNEGSKA (reference sequence). The CDR3 totals 14 residues. V lost 0 bases, J lost 5 bases, and 14 bases lay in between. CDR3 protein: CSARDGREWHEQYF. The CDR3 region has the DNA TGCAGTGCTAGAGATGGCAGGGAGTGGCACGAGCAGTACTTC.

This clonotype was counted at least ten times. The chain carries TRBV6-5 and TRBJ1-2, with 9 nucleotides matching TRBD1. The V and J ends lost 0 bases and 14 bases, in that order; junction bases with no gene match: 4. Per germline, CDR1 MNHEY and CDR2 SVGAGI. The CDR3 totals 12 residues. Here the CDR3 reads CASSYSTGGPTF. CDR3 DNA sequence: TGTGCCAGCAGTTACTCGACAGGGGGTCCAACCTTC.

This clonotype was seen repeatedly, ten times or more. The chain joins TRBV10-3 to TRBJ2-5, with 9 positions matching TRBD2. The germline CDR1 and CDR2 sequences are ENHRY and SYGVKD. The CDR3 is 18 residues long. Trimming at V came to 4 bases and at J to 4 bases, leaving 16 bases not matched to a gene. The CDR3 protein is CAISGRPSGDQGGETQYF. The CDR3 DNA follows: TGTGCCATCAGTGGAAGGCCTAGCGGGGACCAGGGGGGAGAGACCCAGTACTTC.

Concerning this clonotype: It may be a read error: a sequence one base away is much more abundant. This chain joins TRBV24-1 and TRBJ1-1, with unresolved D. The CDR3 covers 13 residues. Germline V lookup: CDR1 KGHDR, CDR2 SFDVKD. V was clipped by 3 bases and J by 10 bases, with 14 bases between them. CDR3 DNA sequence: TGTGCCACCAGTGATCCCGGATCCGGGAGAGCTTTCTTT. This sequence encodes CATSDPGSGRAFF.